Below are 20 T cell receptor beta chains sequenced from a single sample in a study of CD8 T cells in ankylosing spondylitis. TCRdb independently ran MiXCR on the 5' RACE reads; one entry per CDR3 protein. The sample has approximately 350,000 distinct CDR3 sequences, 14% to 15% seen once. The sequencing input was blood, either unsorted or a sorted T cell fraction (not recorded which). The origin of the receptors is a male donor with ankylosing spondylitis or in good health (not recorded which).

A single count supports this clonotype. CDR3 nucleotide sequence: TGTGCTAGTGGTTTGCCAGAGTACAATGAGCAGTTCTTC. Encoded protein: CASGLPEYNEQFF. The V call is TRBV12-5, the J call TRBJ2-1, with unresolved D. Germline V gene lookup returns CDR1 LGHNT and CDR2 FRNRAP. V was shortened by 2 bases and J by 4 bases, with 6 bases between the two germline ends. The CDR3 has 13 amino acids.

This chain joins TRBV29-1 and TRBJ1-2; 7 nucleotides agree with TRBD1. The V segment lost 0 bases and the J segment 0 bases; nucleotides outside the gene matches: 7. The CDR3 is 16 amino acids. Germline values: CDR1 SQVTM, CDR2 ANQGSEA. In nucleotides, the CDR3 is TGCAGCGTTGAAGATATGTCAGGGGGTACTAACTATGGCTACACCTTC. Encoded protein: CSVEDMSGGTNYGYTF.

This clonotype appeared a few times. CDR3 nucleotide sequence: TGCGCCAGCAGCTTGATGGTAGCGGGGGGATTGGATACGCAGTATTTT. It encodes CASSLMVAGGLDTQYF. The V gene is TRBV5-1, the J gene TRBJ2-3; 10 nucleotides match TRBD2. Germline CDR1 and CDR2: SGHRS and YFSETQ. V lost 1 base, J lost 6 bases, and 8 bases stayed unmatched. The CDR3 has 16 amino acids.

This clonotype turned up a few times. The chain employs TRBV5-1 and TRBJ2-1; D might be TRBD2 (5 bases). Germline loops: CDR1 SGHRS, CDR2 YFSETQ. V gave up 2 bases and J gave up 5 bases, with 11 bases separating them. This CDR3 has 14 amino acids. CDR3 sequence: CASSFEGMNNEQFF. The DNA for the CDR3 is TGCGCCAGCAGCTTCGAGGGCATGAACAATGAGCAGTTCTTC.

This clonotype was counted between two and nine times. The chain has TRBV30 and TRBJ1-5; no firm D call. From germline, CDR1 is GTSNPN and CDR2 SVGIG (reference sequence). This CDR3 is built from 16 residues. V lost 2 bases, J lost 6 bases, and 20 bases lay in between. DNA for the CDR3: TGTGCCTGGAGTACTCGCTTTGACCTTGATTCTCAGCCCCAGCATTTT. Residues: CAWSTRFDLDSQPQHF.

The chain uses TRBV11-3 and TRBJ2-7; TRBD2 might be the D (5 bases). The CDR3 consists of 12 residues. Germline lookup yields CDR1 SGHNT and CDR2 YENEEA. V was trimmed by 0 bases and J by 8 bases, leaving 8 bases between them. CDR3 sequence reads: CASSLDRDKQYF. Here the CDR3 DNA reads TGTGCCAGCAGCTTAGATCGGGATAAGCAGTACTTC.

CDR3 DNA sequence: TGTGCCGCAGCCTCTATCCCATTAACCTACGAGCAGTACTTC. Amino acid sequence: CAAASIPLTYEQYF. The gene calls are TRBV6-2 or TRBV6-3 and TRBJ2-7; D uncertain. The V gene lost 11 bases and the J gene lost 2 bases, with 19 bases spanning the gap. The CDR3 contains 14 residues. CDR1 is MNHEY, CDR2 SVGEGT, per germline.

In its sample, this clonotype was seen many times. The J gene is TRBJ2-2, the V gene TRBV6-1, with 8 bases identical to TRBD1. With 6 bases clipped from V and 0 bases from J, the junction kept 3 bases outside the gene matches. The CDR3 is 15 amino acids. The germline CDR1 and CDR2 sequences are MNHNS and SASEGT. CDR3 sequence: CASRPQGANTGELFF. The CDR3 DNA follows: TGTGCCAGCAGGCCACAGGGGGCGAACACCGGGGAGCTGTTTTTT.

The rearrangement joins TRBV20-1 to TRBJ2-3, with TRBD1 matching over 10 bases. Unmatched junction bases numbered 4, after V lost 5 bases and J lost 5 bases. This CDR3 has 13 amino acids. Germline V gene sequence: CDR1 DFQATT, CDR2 SNEGSKA (reference sequence). In DNA, the CDR3 is TGCAGTGCTTACCGGGACAGGGGAGATACGCAGTATTTT. Protein sequence: CSAYRDRGDTQYF.

This clonotype has more than one count but fewer than ten. V usage is TRBV7-9 and J usage is TRBJ1-1, with D possibly TRBD1 on 5 matching bases. The CDR3 consists of 13 residues. V lost 4 bases and J lost 4, with 10 bases in between. The germline V gene encodes CDR1 SEHNR and CDR2 FQNEAQ (reference sequence). CDR3 region: CASSSDQGTEAFF. In DNA, the CDR3 is TGTGCCAGCAGCTCAGATCAGGGCACTGAAGCTTTCTTT.

V is TRBV3-1 and J is TRBJ1-2; D perhaps matches TRBD1 (5 bases). Trimming shortened V by 3 bases and J by 2 bases, and 7 bases separated the two germline ends. The CDR3 totals 13 residues. Germline lookup yields CDR1 LGHDT and CDR2 YNNKEL (reference sequence). CDR3 in DNA: TGTGCCAGCAGCCACGGGACCAACTATGGCTACACCTTC. This translates into CASSHGTNYGYTF.

This clonotype appeared many times. The gene calls are TRBV12-3 or TRBV12-4 and TRBJ1-2; possibly TRBD1 for D (6 bases). Between the trimmed V and J ends, which lost 5 bases and 4 bases, there was a span of 20 bases. There are 16 residues in the CDR3. The CDR3 here is CASSRSSGTPFYGYTF. In DNA form, the CDR3 reads TGTGCCAGCAGTCGGTCATCCGGGACACCTTTCTATGGCTACACCTTC.

V and J are TRBV7-2 and TRBJ2-7; no clear D. V was pared by 5 bases and J by 7 bases, with 12 bases between. CDR3 size: 12 residues. The V gene's germline CDR1 is SGHTA and CDR2 FQGNSA. The CDR3 here is CASSPTETEQYF. CDR3 coding DNA: TGTGCCAGCAGCCCTACCGAAACGGAGCAGTACTTC.

The gene calls are TRBV20-1 and TRBJ2-7, with 7 bases that match TRBD2. Germline V gene lookup returns CDR1 DFQATT and CDR2 SNEGSKA (reference sequence). The CDR3 spans 13 residues. J lost 5 bases, V lost 6 bases, and 10 bases had no gene match. This CDR3 is CSASGGTTDEQYF. CDR3 nucleotide sequence: TGCAGTGCCAGCGGCGGGACTACCGACGAGCAGTACTTC.

The chain carries TRBV7-9 and TRBJ2-5; D call uncertain. V dropped 2 bases and J dropped 0 bases, with 13 bases sitting between them. Germline V gene sequence: CDR1 SEHNR, CDR2 FQNEAQ (reference sequence). The CDR3 has 16 residues. In DNA, the CDR3 is TGTGCCAGCAGCTTATCCGTGACAATGTACCAAGAGACCCAGTACTTC. Translating it yields CASSLSVTMYQETQYF.

This clonotype was detected ten times or more. CDR3: CSAAQSYNEQFF. CDR3 nucleotide sequence: TGCAGTGCTGCCCAGTCCTACAATGAGCAGTTCTTC. The rearrangement joins TRBV20-1 to TRBJ2-1; no definite D call. V was shortened by 5 bases and J by 1 base, with 6 bases between the two germline ends. CDR3 length: 12 amino acids. From germline, CDR1 is DFQATT and CDR2 SNEGSKA (reference sequence).

This clonotype showed up many times. The J gene is TRBJ1-4, the V gene TRBV12-3 or TRBV12-4, with TRBD1 identical over 7 bases. V shed 6 bases and J 5 bases; nucleotides not matched to a gene: 9. This CDR3 comprises 15 residues. CDR3 bases: TGTGCCAGCAGACAGACAGGGACAGCGAATGAAAAACTGTTTTTT. Translating it yields CASRQTGTANEKLFF.

This clonotype was found a few times. The rearrangement links TRBV4-1 to TRBJ1-1, with 9 bases identical to TRBD1. The CDR3 spans 16 residues. With 1 base clipped from V and 5 bases from J, the junction kept 8 bases outside the gene matches. CDR1 MGHRA and CDR2 YSYEKL come from the germline V gene. In nucleotides, the CDR3 is TGCGCCAGCAGCCAAGTGCCGGGACAGGGTTGGACTGAAGCTTTCTTT. The encoded protein is CASSQVPGQGWTEAFF.

The chain uses TRBV12-3 or TRBV12-4 and TRBJ2-1, with 8 bases lining up with TRBD1. Trimming at V came to 5 bases and at J to 0 bases, leaving 6 bases not matched to a gene. This CDR3 has 16 amino acids. The CDR3 region has the DNA TGTGCCAGCAGTCCGAGACAGGGGTCCTCCTACAATGAGCAGTTCTTC. As protein: CASSPRQGSSYNEQFF.

This clonotype occurred a few times. This sequence joins TRBV11-2 and TRBJ1-5; D unresolved. Germline CDR1 reads SGHAT; CDR2 reads FQNNGV. This CDR3 contains 15 residues. With 5 bases removed from V and 4 bases from J, the gap between germline ends came to 15 bases. The CDR3: CASSVGSERNQPQHF. The CDR3 DNA is TGTGCCAGCAGCGTCGGGTCCGAGAGAAATCAGCCCCAGCATTTT.